What follows is one TCR beta chain and its context. No antigen is known for it. The method was immunoSEQ multiplex PCR; TCRdb's version includes in-frame clones alone and lacks a portion of them. The data hold some 75,000 clones, with 93% observed a single time. The sample originates from a study of siplizumab effects on memory and regulatory T cells. Study-wide points: Alloreactive sequences traceable to unstimulated CD4+ memory cells were significantly reduced by siplizumab.

Trimming stripped 1 base from V and 0 bases from J, with 13 bases between. Germline values: CDR1 SGHTA, CDR2 FQGTGA. CDR3 size: 16 residues. The sample consisted of CD8+ T cells sorted from blood. This sequence joins TRBV7-3 and TRBJ2-7; D possibly uses TRBD1 or TRBD2 (6 bases each). This sequence originates from a human donor in good health. CDR3 region: CASSLNSRGVSYEQYF. The CDR3 DNA reads as TGTGCCAGCAGCTTAAACTCAAGGGGGGTCTCCTACGAGCAGTACTTC.